These 21 T cell receptor beta chains originate from one sample sequenced in a study of blood T cell repertoires in COVID-19. Profiled with immunoSEQ multiplex PCR; TCRdb holds only in-frame clones, not every one. The table shows over 250,000 clones, with 83% occurring only once. The sample consisted of peripheral blood. These receptors were obtained from a woman aged 45-65 years who had recovered from COVID-19.

The V gene is TRBV29-1, the J gene TRBJ1-2; tentatively, D is TRBD1 (5 bases). The CDR3 length is 13 residues. The V end was cut by 6 bases, the J end by 4 bases, with 15 bases between. The germline V gene encodes CDR1 SQVTM and CDR2 ANQGSEA. The CDR3 sequence: CSVSIGGIYGYTF. The CDR3, as DNA: TGCAGCGTCAGTATCGGGGGGATCTATGGCTACACCTTC. Full variable domain (remainder filled in from reference TRBV29-1 and TRBJ1-2): SAVISQKPSRDICQRGTSLTIQCQVDSQVTMMFWYRQQPGQSLTLIATANQGSEATYESGFVIDKFPISRPNLTFSTLTVSNMSPEDSSIYLCSVSIGGIYGYTFGSGTRLTVV.

The chain carries TRBV29-1 and TRBJ2-2; TRBD2 might be the D (6 bases). Germline CDR1 reads SQVTM; CDR2 reads ANQGSEA. This CDR3 has 14 residues. With 5 bases removed from V and 0 bases from J, the gap between germline ends came to 10 bases. The CDR3, as DNA: TGCAGCGTTAGCCTAGCGACGAACACCGGGGAGCTGTTTTTT. Residues: CSVSLATNTGELFF.

The V and J genes are TRBV30 and TRBJ1-1; maybe TRBD1 (5 bases). The germline CDR1 and CDR2 sequences are GTSNPN and SVGIG (reference sequence). CDR3 length equals 13 residues. The V gene lost 4 bases and the J gene lost 1 base, with 10 bases spanning the gap. Here the CDR3 reads CAWTGQGNTEAFF. The DNA of the CDR3 is TGTGCCTGGACGGGCCAGGGGAACACTGAAGCTTTCTTT.

The rearrangement links TRBV6-1 to TRBJ2-3, with D uncertain. CDR3 size: 17 residues. Per the germline V gene, CDR1 is MNHNS and CDR2 is SASEGT. The V and J ends lost 4 bases and 2 bases respectively, with 19 bases between them. Here the CDR3 DNA reads TGTGCCAGCAGTGTCCGTCCGGCAGGCACGAACACAGATACGCAGTATTTT. Protein: CASSVRPAGTNTDTQYF.

The chain employs TRBV6-1 and TRBJ1-1; 7 nucleotides agree with TRBD1. J was trimmed by 0 bases and V by 3 bases; bases with no gene match: 4. From germline, CDR1 is MNHNS and CDR2 SASEGT. The CDR3 length is 15 residues. CDR3 region: CASSDKTGMNTEAFF. DNA of the CDR3: TGTGCCAGCAGTGATAAGACAGGGATGAACACTGAAGCTTTCTTT.

The chain combines TRBV29-1 with TRBJ2-7; 7 bases are shared with TRBD2. From germline, CDR1 is SQVTM and CDR2 ANQGSEA. The CDR3 contains 14 residues. The J segment lost 0 bases and the V segment lost 7 bases, leaving 9 bases of the junction unmatched. CDR3 nucleotides: TGCAGCGCGTCCCAGCGGGGCTTCTCCTACGAGCAGTACTTC. Translating it yields CSASQRGFSYEQYF.

The J gene is TRBJ2-2, the V gene TRBV14; D gene uncertain. V dropped 1 base and J dropped 6 bases, with 12 bases sitting between them. The CDR3 extends over 15 amino acids. From germline, CDR1 is SGHDN and CDR2 FVKESK. CDR3 coding DNA: TGTGCCAGCAGCCAAGTTAATTCCCGGGCCGGGGAGCTGTTTTTT. Amino acids: CASSQVNSRAGELFF. Drawing the rest from reference TRBV14 and TRBJ2-2, the complete variable domain is EAGVTQFPSHSVIEKGQTVTLRCDPISGHDNLYWYRRVMGKEIKFLLHFVKESKQDESGMPNNRFLAERTGGTYSTLKVQPAELEDSGVYFCASSQVNSRAGELFFGEGSRLTVL.

This sequence joins TRBV13 and TRBJ2-5, with TRBD1 as a possible D gene (6 bases). Germline assignment: CDR1 PRHDT and CDR2 FYEKMQ (reference sequence). Trimming removed 1 base from V and 9 bases from J, with 15 bases in between. This CDR3 region has 14 residues. DNA of the CDR3: TGTGCCAGCAGCTTAGAACAGGGCCGTGAGGCCCAGTACTTC. Its translation: CASSLEQGREAQYF.

The chain has TRBV5-1 and TRBJ2-3; 12 bases fit TRBD2. The V gene's germline CDR1 is SGHRS and CDR2 YFSETQ. V was clipped by 4 bases and J by 4 bases; unmatched bases: 4. The CDR3 covers 15 residues. The CDR3 loop reads CASSARTSGADTQYF. As DNA, the CDR3 is TGCGCCAGCAGCGCCAGGACTAGCGGGGCAGATACGCAGTATTTT.

The chain joins TRBV7-2 to TRBJ2-4, with TRBD2 matching over 8 bases. This CDR3 spans 18 amino acids. V lost 5 bases to trimming and J lost 0 bases; unmatched junction nucleotides: 12. Germline CDR1 SGHTA, CDR2 FQGNSA. The DNA of the CDR3 is TGTGCCAGCAGCCCCCTAGCGGGTGGAACTCTAGCCAAAAACATTCAGTACTTC. Translating it yields CASSPLAGGTLAKNIQYF. The whole variable domain, filled in from reference TRBV7-2 and TRBJ2-4, reads GAGVSQSPSNKVTEKGKDVELRCDPISGHTALYWYRQSLGQGLEFLIYFQGNSAPDKSGLPSDRFSAERTGGSVSTLTIQRTQQEDSAVYLCASSPLAGGTLAKNIQYFGAGTRLSVL.

V and J are TRBV30 and TRBJ1-2; D unresolved. Trimming took 4 bases from V and 7 from J, leaving 16 bases between them. Germline CDR1 and CDR2: GTSNPN and SVGIG (reference sequence). This CDR3 spans 13 amino acids. This CDR3 is CAWNRPSGSGYTF. The CDR3 region has the DNA TGTGCCTGGAACAGACCCAGTGGGTCTGGCTACACCTTC. Using reference TRBV30 and TRBJ1-2 for the parts outside the CDR3, the full variable domain is SQTIHQWPATLVQPVGSPLSLECTVEGTSNPNLYWYRQAAGRGLQLLFYSVGIGQISSEVPQNLSASRPQDRQFILSSKKLLLSDSGFYLCAWNRPSGSGYTFGSGTRLTVV.

The rearrangement links TRBV5-1 to TRBJ2-3; 9 nucleotides match TRBD2. The length of the CDR3 is 15 residues. In germline, CDR1 is SGHRS, CDR2 YFSETQ. With 1 base clipped from V and 3 bases from J, the junction kept 3 bases outside the gene matches. The CDR3 loop is CASSLSTSGTDTQYF. CDR3 bases: TGCGCCAGCAGCTTGAGTACTAGCGGGACAGATACGCAGTATTTT.

The chain employs TRBV6-5 and TRBJ2-1; D is possibly TRBD2 (6 bases). The CDR3 spans 14 residues. Trimming took off 7 bases at V and 2 bases at J, with 12 bases between the two ends. The germline V gene has CDR1 MNHEY and CDR2 SVGAGI. The chain's CDR3 is CASNPGETYNEQFF. Here the CDR3 DNA reads TGTGCCAGCAACCCGGGGGAAACCTACAATGAGCAGTTCTTC.

The chain uses TRBV28 and TRBJ1-2; weak D call: TRBD1 (5 bases). The V gene lost 5 bases and the J gene lost 9 bases, with 25 bases spanning the gap. Germline CDR1 reads MDHEN; CDR2 reads SYDVKM. This CDR3 spans 16 amino acids. Here the CDR3 DNA reads TGTGCCAGCAGTCCACAGGACGGCCTTGGCCGTCAGCGCTACACCTTC. Protein sequence: CASSPQDGLGRQRYTF.

In its sample, this clone was seen once. The chain uses TRBV7-2 and TRBJ2-3, with 10 bases aligning to TRBD1. CDR1 is SGHTA, CDR2 FQGNSA, per germline. J gave up 3 bases and V 5 bases, and 8 bases lay outside the gene matches. The CDR3 is made up of 16 amino acids. The CDR3 sequence is CASSLSTGQGTDTQYF. Here the CDR3 DNA reads TGTGCCAGCAGCCTATCGACGGGACAGGGGACAGATACGCAGTATTTT.

The chain carries TRBV11-3 and TRBJ2-2, with 9 bases aligning to TRBD2. Looked up from germline, CDR1 is SGHNT and CDR2 is YENEEA. The CDR3 is 18 residues long. V shed 6 bases, J shed 3 bases, and the junction held 14 bases outside the gene matches. The chain's CDR3 is CASSSRRASGNDTGELFF. The CDR3 DNA sequence: TGTGCCAGCAGTTCCCGGCGGGCTAGCGGGAATGACACCGGGGAGCTGTTTTTT.

This clone was counted a single time. The rearrangement joins TRBV7-9 to TRBJ2-7, with D hard to call. The ends were cut back, 1 base at V and 7 bases at J, with 8 bases in the middle. CDR3 length: 12 residues. Germline V gene data show CDR1 as SEHNR and CDR2 as FQNEAQ (reference sequence). The CDR3: CASSLDPREQYF. DNA of the CDR3: TGTGCCAGCAGCTTAGATCCTCGGGAGCAGTACTTC.

This sequence joins TRBV9 and TRBJ2-7, with D possibly TRBD2 on 5 matching bases. Deletions cut 7 bases from V and 2 bases from J, with 10 bases between. The CDR3 contains 12 residues. Germline V gives CDR1 SGDLS, CDR2 YYNGEE. CDR3 residues: CASGSDTYEQYF. CDR3 coding DNA: TGTGCCAGCGGGAGTGACACCTACGAGCAGTACTTC.

The chain recombines TRBV27 with TRBJ2-7, with 9 bases identical to TRBD1. The V gene's germline CDR1 is MNHEY and CDR2 SMNVEV (reference sequence). J lost 1 base, V lost 8 bases, and 6 bases had no gene match. This CDR3 is built from 14 residues. The CDR3 here is CASGRTGASYEQYF. CDR3 bases: TGTGCCAGCGGCCGGACAGGGGCTTCCTACGAGCAGTACTTC.

In its sample, this clone was seen many times. The J gene is TRBJ2-7, the V gene TRBV9, with TRBD2 matching 10 bases. V shed 4 bases, J shed 1 base, and the junction held 8 bases outside the gene matches. CDR3 size: 16 residues. Germline V gives CDR1 SGDLS, CDR2 YYNGEE. CDR3 bases: TGTGCCAGCAGCCCCCGGGCTAGCGGGAGTTCCTACGAGCAGTACTTC. Protein: CASSPRASGSSYEQYF.

The V gene is TRBV28, the J gene TRBJ2-2; 7 nucleotides align to TRBD2. The J segment lost 4 bases and the V segment lost 7 bases, leaving 12 bases of the junction unmatched. The CDR3 has 16 residues. Germline values: CDR1 MDHEN, CDR2 SYDVKM. The CDR3 is CASIPGGGSGTGELFF. The CDR3, as DNA: TGTGCCAGCATCCCGGGGGGAGGTTCGGGCACCGGGGAGCTGTTTTTT. The entire variable domain, with the rest obtained from reference TRBV28 and TRBJ2-2, is as follows: DVKVTQSSRYLVKRTGEKVFLECVQDMDHENMFWYRQDPGLGLRLIYFSYDVKMKEKGDIPEGYSVSREKKERFSLILESASTNQTSMYLCASIPGGGSGTGELFFGEGSRLTVL.